This T cell receptor beta chain was found in a study of brain T cells in children with intractable seizures. General study results and limits: Each case's top public CDR3 resembled known HCMV, EBV or influenza A CDR3s. Clones missing pre-surgery may reflect undersampling of that blood sample. Only CDR3 sequence similarity suggested viral specificity, without known HCMV serostatus.

The repertoire was sequenced with immunoSEQ multiplex PCR; TCRdb's copy has only in-frame clones and lacks some. The data contain some 4,000 clones, 55% to 75% of them singletons. Turning to this clone: What it recognizes is unknown.

The CDR3 has 16 amino acids. Per germline, CDR1 SGHRS and CDR2 YFSETQ. V was clipped by 4 bases and J by 0 bases, with 16 bases between them. The sequenced cases were selected for having the highest brain T cell transcript signatures. Pre-surgery treatment included at least one anti-epileptic drug. This chain joins TRBV5-1 and TRBJ1-1; tentatively, D is TRBD1 (5 bases). The sample in question was resected brain tissue, obtained at surgery. The TCR comes from a girl aged 2 to 9 with Rasmussen encephalitis and intractable seizures. CDR3 loop: CASSRRGVSMNTEAFF. The CDR3 DNA reads as TGCGCCAGCAGCCGGAGGGGCGTTAGTATGAACACTGAAGCTTTCTTT. Drawing the rest from reference TRBV5-1 and TRBJ1-1, the complete variable domain is KAGVTQTPRYLIKTRGQQVTLSCSPISGHRSVSWYQQTPGQGLQFLFEYFSETQRNKGNFPGRFSGRQFSNSRSEMNVSTLELGDSALYLCASSRRGVSMNTEAFFGQGTRLTVV.